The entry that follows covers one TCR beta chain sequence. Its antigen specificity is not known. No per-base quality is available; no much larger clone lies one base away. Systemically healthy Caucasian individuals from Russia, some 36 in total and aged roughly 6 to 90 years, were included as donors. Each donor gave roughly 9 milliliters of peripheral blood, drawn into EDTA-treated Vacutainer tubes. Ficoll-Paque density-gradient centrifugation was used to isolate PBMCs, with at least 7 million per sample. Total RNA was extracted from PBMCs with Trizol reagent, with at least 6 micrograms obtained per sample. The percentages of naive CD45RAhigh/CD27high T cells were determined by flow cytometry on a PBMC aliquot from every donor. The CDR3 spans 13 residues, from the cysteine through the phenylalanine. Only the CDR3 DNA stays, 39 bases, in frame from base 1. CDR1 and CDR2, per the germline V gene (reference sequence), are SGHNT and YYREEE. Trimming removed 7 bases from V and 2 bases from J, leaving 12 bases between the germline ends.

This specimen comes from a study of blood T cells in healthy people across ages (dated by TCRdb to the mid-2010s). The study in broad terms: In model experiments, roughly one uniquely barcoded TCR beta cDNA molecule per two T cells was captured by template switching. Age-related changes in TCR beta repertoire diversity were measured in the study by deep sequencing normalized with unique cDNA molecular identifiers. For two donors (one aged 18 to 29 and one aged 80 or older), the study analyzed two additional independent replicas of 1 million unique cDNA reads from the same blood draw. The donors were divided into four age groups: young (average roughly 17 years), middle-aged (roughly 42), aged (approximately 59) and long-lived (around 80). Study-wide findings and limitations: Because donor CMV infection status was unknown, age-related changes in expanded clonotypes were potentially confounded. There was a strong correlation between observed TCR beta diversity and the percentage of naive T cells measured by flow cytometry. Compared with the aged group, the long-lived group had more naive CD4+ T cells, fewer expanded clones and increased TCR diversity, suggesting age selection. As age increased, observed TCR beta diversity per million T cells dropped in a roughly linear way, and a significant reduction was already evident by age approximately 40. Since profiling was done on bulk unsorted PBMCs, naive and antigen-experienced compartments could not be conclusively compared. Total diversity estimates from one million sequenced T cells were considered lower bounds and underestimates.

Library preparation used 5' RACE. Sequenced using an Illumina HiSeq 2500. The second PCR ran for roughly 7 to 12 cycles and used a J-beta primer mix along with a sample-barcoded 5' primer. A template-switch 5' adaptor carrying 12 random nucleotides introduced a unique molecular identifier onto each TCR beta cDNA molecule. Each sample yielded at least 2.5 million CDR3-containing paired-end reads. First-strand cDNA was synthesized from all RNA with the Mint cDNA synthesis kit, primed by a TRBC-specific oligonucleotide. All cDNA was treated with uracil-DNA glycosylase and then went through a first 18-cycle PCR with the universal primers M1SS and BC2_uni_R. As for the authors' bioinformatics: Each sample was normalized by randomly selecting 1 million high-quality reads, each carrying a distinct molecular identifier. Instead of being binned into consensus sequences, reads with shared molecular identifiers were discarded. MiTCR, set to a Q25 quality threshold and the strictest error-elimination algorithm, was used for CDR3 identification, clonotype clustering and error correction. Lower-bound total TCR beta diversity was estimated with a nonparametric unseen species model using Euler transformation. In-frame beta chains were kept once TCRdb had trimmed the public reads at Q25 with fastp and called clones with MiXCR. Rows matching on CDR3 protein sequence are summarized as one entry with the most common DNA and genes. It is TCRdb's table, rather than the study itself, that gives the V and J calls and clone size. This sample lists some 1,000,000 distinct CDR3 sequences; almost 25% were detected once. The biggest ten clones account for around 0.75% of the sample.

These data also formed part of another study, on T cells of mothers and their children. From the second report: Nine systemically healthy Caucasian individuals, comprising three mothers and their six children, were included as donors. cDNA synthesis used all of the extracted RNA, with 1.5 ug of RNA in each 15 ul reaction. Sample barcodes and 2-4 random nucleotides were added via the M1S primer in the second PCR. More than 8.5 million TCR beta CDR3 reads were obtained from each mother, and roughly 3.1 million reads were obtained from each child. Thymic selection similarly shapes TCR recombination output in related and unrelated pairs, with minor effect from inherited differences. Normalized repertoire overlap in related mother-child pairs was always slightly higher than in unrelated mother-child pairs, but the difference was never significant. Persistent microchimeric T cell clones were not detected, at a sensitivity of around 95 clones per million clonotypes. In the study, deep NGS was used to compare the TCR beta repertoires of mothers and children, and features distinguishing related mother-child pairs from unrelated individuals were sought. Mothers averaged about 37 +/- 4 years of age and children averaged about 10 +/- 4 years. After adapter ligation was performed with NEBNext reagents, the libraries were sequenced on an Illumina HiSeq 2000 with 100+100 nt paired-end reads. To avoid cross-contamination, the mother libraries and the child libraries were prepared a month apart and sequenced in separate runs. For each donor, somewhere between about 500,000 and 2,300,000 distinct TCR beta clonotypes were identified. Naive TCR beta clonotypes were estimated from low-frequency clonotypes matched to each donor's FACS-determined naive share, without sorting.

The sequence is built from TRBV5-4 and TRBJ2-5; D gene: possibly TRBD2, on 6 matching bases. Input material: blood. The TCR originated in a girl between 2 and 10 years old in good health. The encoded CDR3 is CASPRDLQETQYF. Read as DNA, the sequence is TGTGCCAGCCCCCGGGACTTACAAGAGACCCAGTACTTC.